The 5 T cell receptor beta chains given below trace back to one sample, sequenced in a study of technical replicates of blood from several donors. Measured with immunoSEQ multiplex PCR; TCRdb has only the in-frame clones, and not every one. The repertoire consists of tens of thousands of clones, with 65% to 90% occurring once and the leading ten covering 4.8%. Sequenced: PBMCs. The receptors stem from a human donor in good health. Some clones in this sample may be carry-over from other donors' samples.

The genes are TRBV7-2 and TRBJ2-7; D is possibly TRBD1 (7 bases). Trimming removed 2 bases at V and 5 bases at J, with 16 bases between. The length of the CDR3 is 15 residues. Looked up from germline, CDR1 is SGHTA and CDR2 is FQGNSA. This CDR3 is CASSLTGARGDEQYF. In DNA form, the CDR3 reads TGTGCCAGCAGCTTAACGGGGGCCAGGGGGGACGAGCAGTACTTC.

This clone was seen just once. The V and J genes are TRBV9 and TRBJ2-7, with TRBD1 as a possible D gene (6 bases). The germline gives CDR1 SGDLS, CDR2 YYNGEE. Trimming removed 0 bases from V and 0 bases from J, with 10 bases in between. The CDR3 is 15 amino acids. The DNA for the CDR3 is TGTGCCAGCAGCGTAGGGCAGGGGATCTCCTACGAGCAGTACTTC. Translation gives CASSVGQGISYEQYF.

The V call is TRBV5-4, the J call TRBJ2-2, with 7 positions matching TRBD1. V gave up 4 bases and J gave up 1 base; unmatched junction bases: 4. The CDR3 has 15 amino acids. CDR1 and CDR2 from the germline V gene are SGHNT and YYREEE (reference sequence). CDR3 DNA sequence: TGTGCCAGCAGCCCGGGACAGATGAACACCGGGGAGCTGTTTTTT. Its translation is CASSPGQMNTGELFF.

This chain joins TRBV19 and TRBJ2-1; 7 nucleotides align to TRBD1. Unmatched junction bases numbered 4, after V lost 5 bases and J lost 6 bases. Germline-derived CDR1 and CDR2 are LNHDA and SQIVND (reference sequence). CDR3 length: 13 residues. This CDR3 is CASSGTEFNEQFF. The CDR3 DNA sequence: TGTGCCAGTAGTGGGACAGAATTCAATGAGCAGTTCTTC.

The chain links TRBV4-3 to TRBJ1-2; no definite D call. CDR1 is LGHNA, CDR2 YSLEER, per germline. The CDR3 length is 16 residues. Trimming pared 0 bases from V and 4 bases from J, leaving 15 bases between. The CDR3 loop reads CASSQDSGLTAYGYTF. CDR3 DNA: TGCGCCAGCAGCCAAGATTCCGGACTGACGGCCTATGGCTACACCTTC.